A single sample gave rise to the 10 T cell receptor beta chains below, sequenced in a study of identical twins. TCRdb fed the 5' RACE reads into MiXCR, producing one record per CDR3 protein. This table holds about 690,000 distinct CDR3 sequences, about 20% found once. The same specimen was also included in a second study, on T cells expressing NK-cell markers.

The sample was PBMCs. These receptors came from a woman aged 18 to 35 in good health.

A few counts support this clonotype. The chain has TRBV3-1 and TRBJ2-1, with 7 nucleotides matching TRBD2. Germline CDR1 LGHDT, CDR2 YNNKEL (reference sequence). Trimming at V came to 8 bases and at J to 4 bases, leaving 8 bases not matched to a gene. This CDR3 comprises 14 residues. The CDR3 nucleotides are TGTGCCAGCGCCTTAGCTAGCGGTTACAATGAGCAGTTCTTC. Its protein product is CASALASGYNEQFF.

A few counts support this clonotype. This sequence joins TRBV6-6 and TRBJ2-1; D unclear. The V end was cut by 7 bases, the J end by 10 bases, with 14 bases between. The CDR3 has 12 amino acids. From germline, CDR1 is MNHNY and CDR2 SVGAGI (reference sequence). CDR3 DNA: TGTGCCAGCAAGACCCCGGTAGGGGAGCAGTTCTTC. This translates into CASKTPVGEQFF.

This clonotype was counted at least ten times. V gene TRBV12-3 or TRBV12-4 combines with J gene TRBJ2-7, with TRBD1 matching over 8 bases. V gave up 6 bases and J gave up 4 bases; unmatched junction bases: 2. The length of the CDR3 is 12 residues. The CDR3 sequence is CASRRQGYEQYF. Written as DNA, the CDR3 is TGTGCCAGCAGACGACAGGGGTACGAGCAGTACTTC.

The chain uses TRBV6-2 or TRBV6-3 and TRBJ2-3; TRBD1 is a possible D gene (6 bases). The V gene lost 6 bases and the J gene lost 0 bases, with 10 bases spanning the gap. Germline CDR1 is MNHEY and CDR2 is SVGEGT. This CDR3 has 14 residues. In DNA form, the CDR3 reads TGTGCCAGCAGAGACAGGTTCAGCACAGATACGCAGTATTTT. Protein: CASRDRFSTDTQYF.

This clonotype showed up just a few times. The chain employs TRBV5-1 and TRBJ1-6; maybe TRBD1 (5 bases). CDR1 and CDR2 (germline): SGHRS, YFSETQ. Trimming removed 4 bases from V and 7 bases from J, with 9 bases in between. The CDR3 has 13 residues. CDR3 nucleotide sequence: TGCGCCAGCAGCGTGGGACGAAATTCACCCCTCCACTTT. This encodes CASSVGRNSPLHF.

This clonotype occurred once. DNA for the CDR3: TGCGCCAGCAGCCAAGTAGCGGGAGGGGGGTCCTACAATGAGCAGTTCTTC. Translating gives CASSQVAGGGSYNEQFF. V usage is TRBV4-3 and J usage is TRBJ2-1, with 11 bases matching TRBD2. After removal of 1 base from V and 1 base from J, the junction contained 3 bases not matched to a gene. The CDR3 runs to 17 residues. The germline V gene has CDR1 LGHNA and CDR2 YSLEER.

This chain links TRBV6-2 or TRBV6-3 with TRBJ1-1; 7 nucleotides match TRBD1. This CDR3 comprises 15 residues. V lost 4 bases to trimming and J lost 1 base; unmatched junction nucleotides: 6. Germline CDR1 MNHEY, CDR2 SVGEGT. This CDR3 is CASSFAGQANTEAFF. In nucleotides, the CDR3 is TGTGCCAGCAGTTTCGCCGGACAGGCGAACACTGAAGCTTTCTTT.

This clonotype was seen only a few times. The chain couples TRBV5-6 to TRBJ2-7; TRBD2 agrees at 8 bases. The CDR3 is 17 residues long. Per germline, CDR1 SGHDT and CDR2 YYEEEE. V lost 1 base and J lost 4; bases outside the gene matches: 13. CDR3: CASSLKTREVWSYEQYF. DNA for the CDR3: TGTGCCAGCAGCTTGAAGACGCGGGAGGTCTGGTCGTACGAGCAGTACTTC.

The table lists this clonotype with a few counts. The chain carries TRBV5-1 and TRBJ2-1; unclear D gene. Germline CDR1 and CDR2: SGHRS and YFSETQ. The CDR3 covers 15 residues. Trimming shortened V by 0 bases and J by 7 bases, and 14 bases separated the two germline ends. CDR3 residues: CASSLETQELNEQFF. CDR3 coding DNA: TGCGCCAGCAGCTTGGAAACCCAGGAACTTAATGAGCAGTTCTTC.

The chain has TRBV12-3 or TRBV12-4 and TRBJ1-6, with 9 nucleotides matching TRBD1. The CDR3 is 15 residues long. Germline trimming cut 8 bases from V and 6 bases from J; bases unmatched to any gene: 8. For the CDR3, the DNA is TGTGCCAGCTCACTCCGGGACAGGGTTAATTCACCCCTCCACTTT. This translates into CASSLRDRVNSPLHF.